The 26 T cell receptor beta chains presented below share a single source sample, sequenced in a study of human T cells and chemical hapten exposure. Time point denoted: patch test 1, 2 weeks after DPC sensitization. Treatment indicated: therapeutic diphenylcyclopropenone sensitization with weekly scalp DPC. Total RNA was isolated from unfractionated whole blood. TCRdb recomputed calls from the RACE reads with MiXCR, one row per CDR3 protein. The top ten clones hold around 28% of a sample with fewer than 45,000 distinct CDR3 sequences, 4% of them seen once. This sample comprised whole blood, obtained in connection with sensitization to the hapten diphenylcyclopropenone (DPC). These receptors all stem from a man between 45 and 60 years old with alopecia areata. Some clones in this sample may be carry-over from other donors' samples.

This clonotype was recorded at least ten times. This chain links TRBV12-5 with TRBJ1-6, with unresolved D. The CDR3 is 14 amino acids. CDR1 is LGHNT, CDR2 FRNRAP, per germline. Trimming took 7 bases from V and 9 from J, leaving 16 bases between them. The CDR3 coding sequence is TGTGCTAGTGCCTTAGGCGGAACTGCTTCACCCCTCCACTTT. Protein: CASALGGTASPLHF.

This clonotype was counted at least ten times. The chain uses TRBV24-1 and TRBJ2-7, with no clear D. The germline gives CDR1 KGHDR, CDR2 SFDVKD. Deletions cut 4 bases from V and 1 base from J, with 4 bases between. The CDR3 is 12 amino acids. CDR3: CATSEGSYEQYF. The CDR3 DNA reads TGTGCCACCAGTGAGGGGTCCTACGAGCAGTACTTC.

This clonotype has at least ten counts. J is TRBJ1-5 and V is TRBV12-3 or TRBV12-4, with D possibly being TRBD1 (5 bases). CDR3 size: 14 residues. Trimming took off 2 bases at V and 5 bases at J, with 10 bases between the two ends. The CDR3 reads CASSLSGGYQPQHF. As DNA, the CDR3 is TGTGCCAGCAGTTTATCCGGGGGGTATCAGCCCCAGCATTTT.

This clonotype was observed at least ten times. Written as DNA, the CDR3 is TGTGCCAGCAGTTTATCTTCCCCAATTCACCGGGACAAAGTACGGGCAGATACGCAGTATTTT. Translation: CASSLSSPIHRDKVRADTQYF. V usage is TRBV28 and J usage is TRBJ2-3, with TRBD1 as a possible D gene (6 bases). V dropped 1 base and J dropped 4 bases, with 30 bases sitting between them. Germline V gene data show CDR1 as MDHEN and CDR2 as SYDVKM. The CDR3 length is 21 residues.

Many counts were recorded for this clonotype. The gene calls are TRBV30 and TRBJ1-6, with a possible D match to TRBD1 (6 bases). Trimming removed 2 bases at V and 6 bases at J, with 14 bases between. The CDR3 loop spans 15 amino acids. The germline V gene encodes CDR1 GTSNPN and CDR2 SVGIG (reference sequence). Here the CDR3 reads CAWSWTGAGNSPLHF. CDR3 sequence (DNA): TGTGCCTGGAGTTGGACGGGGGCGGGTAATTCACCCCTCCACTTT.

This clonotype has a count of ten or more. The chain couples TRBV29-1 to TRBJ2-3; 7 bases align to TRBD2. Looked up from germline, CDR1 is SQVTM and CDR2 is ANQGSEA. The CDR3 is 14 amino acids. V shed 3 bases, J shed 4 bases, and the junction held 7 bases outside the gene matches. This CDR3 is CSVDGEGPPDTQYF. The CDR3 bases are TGCAGCGTTGATGGGGAGGGCCCACCAGATACGCAGTATTTT.

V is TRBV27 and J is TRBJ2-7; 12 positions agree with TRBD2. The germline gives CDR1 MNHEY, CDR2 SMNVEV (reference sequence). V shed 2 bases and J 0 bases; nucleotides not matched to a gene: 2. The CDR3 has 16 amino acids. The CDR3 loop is CASSLGLAGSSYEQYF. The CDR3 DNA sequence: TGTGCCAGCAGTTTAGGACTAGCGGGGAGCTCCTACGAGCAGTACTTC.

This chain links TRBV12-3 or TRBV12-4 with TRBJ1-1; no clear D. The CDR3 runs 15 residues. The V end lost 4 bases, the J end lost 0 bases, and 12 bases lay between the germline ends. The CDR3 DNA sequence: TGTGCCAGCAGTTACGGCGGATCAATGAACACTGAAGCTTTCTTT. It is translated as CASSYGGSMNTEAFF.

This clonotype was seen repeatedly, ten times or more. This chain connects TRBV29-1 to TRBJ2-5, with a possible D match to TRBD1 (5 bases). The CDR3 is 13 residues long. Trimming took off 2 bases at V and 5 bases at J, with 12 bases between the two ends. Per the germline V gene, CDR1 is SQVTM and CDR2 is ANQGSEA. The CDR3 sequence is CSVERQNWETQYF. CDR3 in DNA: TGCAGCGTTGAAAGACAGAATTGGGAGACCCAGTACTTC.

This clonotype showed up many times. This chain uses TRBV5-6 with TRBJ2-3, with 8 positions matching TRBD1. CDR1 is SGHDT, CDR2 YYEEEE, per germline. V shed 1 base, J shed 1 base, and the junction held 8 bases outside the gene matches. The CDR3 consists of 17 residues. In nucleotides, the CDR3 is TGTGCCAGCAGCTTGTTTGACAGGGGACGGGGCACAGATACGCAGTATTTT. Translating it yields CASSLFDRGRGTDTQYF.

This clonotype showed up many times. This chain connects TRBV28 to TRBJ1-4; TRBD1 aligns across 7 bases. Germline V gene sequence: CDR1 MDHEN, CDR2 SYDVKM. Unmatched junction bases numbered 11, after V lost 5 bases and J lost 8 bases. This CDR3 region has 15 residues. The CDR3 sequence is CASSGKTGPREKLFF. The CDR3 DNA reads TGTGCCAGCAGTGGAAAGACAGGGCCCCGCGAAAAACTGTTTTTT.

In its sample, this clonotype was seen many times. Here the CDR3 DNA reads TGTGCCAGCAGCTTAGAAAGGACGGAAACGCAGTATTTT. Its translation: CASSLERTETQYF. V gene TRBV11-2 combines with J gene TRBJ2-3, with D hard to call. The CDR3 contains 13 residues. The V gene's germline CDR1 is SGHAT and CDR2 FQNNGV. The germline V and J ends were trimmed by 0 bases and 9 bases, with 10 bases remaining between them. Full variable domain (rest looked up from reference TRBV11-2 and TRBJ2-3): EAGVAQSPRYKIIEKRQSVAFWCNPISGHATLYWYQQILGQGPKLLIQFQNNGVVDDSQLPKDRFSAERLKGVDSTLKIQPAKLEDSAVYLCASSLERTETQYFGPGTRLTVL.

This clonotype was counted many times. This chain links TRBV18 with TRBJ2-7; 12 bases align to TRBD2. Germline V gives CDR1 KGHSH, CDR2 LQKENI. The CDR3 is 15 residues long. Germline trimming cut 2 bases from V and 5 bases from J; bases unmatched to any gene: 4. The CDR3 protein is CASSPSSGRVNEQYF. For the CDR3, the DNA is TGTGCCAGCTCACCATCTAGCGGGAGGGTCAACGAGCAGTACTTC.

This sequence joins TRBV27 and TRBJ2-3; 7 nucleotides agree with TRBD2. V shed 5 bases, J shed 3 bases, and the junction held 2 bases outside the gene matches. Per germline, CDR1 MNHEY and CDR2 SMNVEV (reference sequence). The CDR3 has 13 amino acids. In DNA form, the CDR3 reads TGTGCCAGCAGTCTGGGAGGGACAGATACGCAGTATTTT. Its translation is CASSLGGTDTQYF.

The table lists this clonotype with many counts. CDR3 nucleotides: TGTGCCAGCAGCTCACAACAGGGAAATCAGCCCCAGCATTTT. Its translation: CASSSQQGNQPQHF. The chain combines TRBV12-3 or TRBV12-4 with TRBJ1-5; possibly TRBD1 for D (6 bases). The CDR3 covers 14 residues. V was trimmed by 6 bases and J by 4 bases, leaving 13 bases between them.

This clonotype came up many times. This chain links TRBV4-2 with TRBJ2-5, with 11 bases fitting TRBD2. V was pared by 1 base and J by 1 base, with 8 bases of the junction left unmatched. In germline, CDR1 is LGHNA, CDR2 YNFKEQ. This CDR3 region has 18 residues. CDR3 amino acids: CASSQVIIGTSGQETQYF. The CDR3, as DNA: TGTGCCAGCAGCCAAGTTATTATCGGGACTAGCGGCCAAGAGACCCAGTACTTC.

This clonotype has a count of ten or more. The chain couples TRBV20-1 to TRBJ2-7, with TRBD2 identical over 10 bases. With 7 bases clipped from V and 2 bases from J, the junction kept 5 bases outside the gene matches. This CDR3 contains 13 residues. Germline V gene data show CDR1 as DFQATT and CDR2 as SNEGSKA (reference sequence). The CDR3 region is CSVGTSEAYEQYF. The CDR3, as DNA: TGCAGTGTCGGGACTAGCGAGGCCTACGAGCAGTACTTC.

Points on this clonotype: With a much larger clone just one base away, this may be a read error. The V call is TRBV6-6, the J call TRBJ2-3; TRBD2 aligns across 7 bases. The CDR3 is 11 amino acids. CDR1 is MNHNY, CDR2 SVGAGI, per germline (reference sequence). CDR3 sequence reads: CALTAGDTRYF. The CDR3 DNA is TGCGCCCTGACCGCGGGAGATACGCGGTATTTT.

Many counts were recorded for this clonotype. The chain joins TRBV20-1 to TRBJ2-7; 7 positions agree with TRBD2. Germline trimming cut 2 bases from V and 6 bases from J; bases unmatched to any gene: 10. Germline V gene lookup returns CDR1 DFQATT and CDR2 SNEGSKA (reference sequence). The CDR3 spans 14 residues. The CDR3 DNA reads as TGCAGTGCTAGACCTCCCGGGGGAGGGGCCGAGCAGTACTTC. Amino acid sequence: CSARPPGGGAEQYF.

The CDR3 loop is CSVELSGSSYNEQFF. CDR3 in DNA: TGCAGCGTTGAACTTAGCGGGAGCTCCTACAATGAGCAGTTCTTC. This chain uses TRBV29-1 with TRBJ2-1, with 9 bases identical to TRBD2. Losses at the gene ends were 2 bases for V and 0 bases for J; bases not matched to a gene: 2. The CDR3 runs to 15 residues. Germline CDR1 and CDR2: SQVTM and ANQGSEA.

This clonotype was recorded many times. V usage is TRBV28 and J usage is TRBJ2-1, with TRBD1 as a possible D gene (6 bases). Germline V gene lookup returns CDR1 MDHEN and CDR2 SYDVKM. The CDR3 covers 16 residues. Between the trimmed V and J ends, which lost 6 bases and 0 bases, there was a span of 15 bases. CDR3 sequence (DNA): TGTGCCAGCAGAGACCCGACAGGATTCTCCTACAATGAGCAGTTCTTC. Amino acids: CASRDPTGFSYNEQFF.

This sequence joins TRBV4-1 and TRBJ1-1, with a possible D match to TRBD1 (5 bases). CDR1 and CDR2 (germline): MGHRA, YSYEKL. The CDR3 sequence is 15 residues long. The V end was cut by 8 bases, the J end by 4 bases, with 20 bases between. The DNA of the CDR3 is TGCGCCAGCTTAGAAGGGGCGGGGGTTAGCACTGAAGCTTTCTTT. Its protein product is CASLEGAGVSTEAFF.

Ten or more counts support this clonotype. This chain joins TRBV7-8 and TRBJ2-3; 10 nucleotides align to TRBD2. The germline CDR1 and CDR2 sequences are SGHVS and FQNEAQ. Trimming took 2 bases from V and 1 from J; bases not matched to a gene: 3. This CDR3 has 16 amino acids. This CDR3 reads CASSLKAGGGTDTQYF. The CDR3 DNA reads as TGTGCCAGCAGCTTAAAAGCGGGAGGGGGCACAGATACGCAGTATTTT.

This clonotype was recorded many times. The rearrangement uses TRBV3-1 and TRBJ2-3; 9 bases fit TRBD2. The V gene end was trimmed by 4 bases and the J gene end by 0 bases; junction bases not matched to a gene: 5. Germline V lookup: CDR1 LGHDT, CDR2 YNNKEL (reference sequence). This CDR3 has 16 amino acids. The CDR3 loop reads CASSRSGSPSTDTQYF. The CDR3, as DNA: TGTGCCAGCAGCCGTAGCGGGAGCCCCAGCACAGATACGCAGTATTTT.

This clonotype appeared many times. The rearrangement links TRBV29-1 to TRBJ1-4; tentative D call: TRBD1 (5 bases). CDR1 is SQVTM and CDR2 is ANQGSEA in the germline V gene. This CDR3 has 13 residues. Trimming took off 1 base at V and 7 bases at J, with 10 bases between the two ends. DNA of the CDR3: TGCAGCGTTGAAGGGGGCTTTGGTGAAAAACTGTTTTTT. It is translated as CSVEGGFGEKLFF.

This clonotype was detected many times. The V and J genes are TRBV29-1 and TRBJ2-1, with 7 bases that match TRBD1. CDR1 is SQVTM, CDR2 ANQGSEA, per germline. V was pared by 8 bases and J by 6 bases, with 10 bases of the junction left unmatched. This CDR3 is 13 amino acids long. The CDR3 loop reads CSTEPAGGNEQFF. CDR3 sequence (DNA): TGCAGCACAGAACCCGCAGGGGGCAATGAGCAGTTCTTC.